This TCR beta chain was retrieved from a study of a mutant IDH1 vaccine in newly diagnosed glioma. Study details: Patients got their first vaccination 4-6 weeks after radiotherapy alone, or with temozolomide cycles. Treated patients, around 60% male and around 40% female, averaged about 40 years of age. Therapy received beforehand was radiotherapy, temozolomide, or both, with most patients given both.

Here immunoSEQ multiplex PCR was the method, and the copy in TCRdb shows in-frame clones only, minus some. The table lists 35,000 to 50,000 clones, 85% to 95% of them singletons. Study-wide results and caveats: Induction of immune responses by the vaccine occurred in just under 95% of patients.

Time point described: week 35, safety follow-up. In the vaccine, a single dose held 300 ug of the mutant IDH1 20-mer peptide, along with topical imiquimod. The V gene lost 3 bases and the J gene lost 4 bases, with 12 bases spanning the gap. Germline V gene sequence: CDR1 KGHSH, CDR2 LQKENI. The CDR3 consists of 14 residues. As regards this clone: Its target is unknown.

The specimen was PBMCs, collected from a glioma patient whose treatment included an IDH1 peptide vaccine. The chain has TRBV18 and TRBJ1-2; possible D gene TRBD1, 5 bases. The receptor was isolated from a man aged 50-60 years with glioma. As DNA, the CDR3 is TGTGCCAGCTCACCTCGGGACGGAACCTATGGCTACACCTTC. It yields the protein CASSPRDGTYGYTF.